This TCR beta chain comes out of a study of graft-versus-host responses after intestinal transplantation. Study information: All recipients were transplanted with multivisceral, liver-intestinal, or isolated intestinal grafts.

The V gene's germline CDR1 is SGHDT and CDR2 YYEEEE. This CDR3 spans 17 amino acids. As regards this clone: No antigen is known for it. The junction and the germline gene differ at one end; a read error may be behind it.

The method was immunoSEQ multiplex PCR; TCRdb's version includes in-frame clones alone and lacks a portion of them. Among approximately 89,000 clones, 80% to 95% were seen once, and the ten largest hold roughly a sixth. Study observations and caveats: GvH clones appeared in recipient marrow, some first in ileum or blood. There was an association between peak levels of circulating GvH clones and early post-transplant HvG declines.

Source: PBMCs, taken about 460 days after intestinal transplant. The rearrangement joins TRBV5-6 to TRBJ2-1; 8 nucleotides agree with TRBD2. The receptor was isolated from a human patient who received an intestinal transplant, so some T cells may come from the graft donor. In DNA form, the CDR3 reads TGTGCCAGCAGCAGCGGGGGCGGAACCGGGCCCTACAATGAGCGGTTCTTC. Translation gives CASSSGGGTGPYNERFF.